This T cell receptor beta chain appears in the sequencing data of a study of T cell repertoires in cytomegalovirus infection. Study-level background: Public TCR beta signatures indicated both CMV infection and matching HLA type. Study results and caveats: Cumulative frequency of public TCR beta families picked out carriers of CMV plus the relevant HLA. Dominating the ex vivo response were TCR beta clonotypes that were CMV-specific and HLA-C-restricted.

This clonotype appeared many times. The target antigen is unknown. One entry per CDR3 protein, called by TCRdb with MiXCR from the reads. The sample holds about 320,000 distinct CDR3 sequences, over 7.5% seen once. This receptor was taken from a human donor in good health (CMV status not recorded). Some clones in this sample may be carry-over from other donors' samples. The sequencing sample was made of PBMCs.

Written as DNA, the CDR3 is TGTGCCAGCAGCCGGGTGACGGGCCAAGAGACCCAGTACTTC. This translates into CASSRVTGQETQYF. J is TRBJ2-5 and V is TRBV7-9; D remains unclear. CDR1 is SEHNR, CDR2 FQNEAQ, per germline (reference sequence). Trimming shortened V by 5 bases and J by 1 base, and 11 bases separated the two germline ends. The CDR3 length is 14 residues.